This T cell receptor beta chain was sequenced in a study of beta chain features in type 1 diabetes. Overall study context: Examined across all samples were about 110,000,000 sorted cells.

V lost 0 bases and J lost 3, with 11 bases in between. CDR1 is GTSNPN and CDR2 is SVGIG in the germline V gene (reference sequence). The CDR3 loop spans 14 amino acids. Of the isolated RNA, all was reverse transcribed, and so the sequenced material was expressed TCRB transcripts. Measured with immunoSEQ multiplex PCR; TCRdb has only the in-frame clones, and not every one. The table records 250,000 or so clones, 27% of them present only once. The genes are TRBV30 and TRBJ1-2; a weak D match, TRBD1 (5 bases). Source material: central memory CD4+ T cells from blood. The sequence was collected from a man aged 25-45 years in good health. CDR3 bases: TGTGCCTGGAGTGTACGGACACGGGACTATGGCTACACCTTC. Translated: CAWSVRTRDYGYTF.